This T cell receptor beta chain was found in a study of T cells in tumors and immune-related adverse events (dated by TCRdb to the early 2020s). The meaning of the sample's treatment or condition label: nivolumab (PD-1 blockade) given before sampling. The DNeasy Blood and Tissue Kit was used to extract DNA from the formalin-fixed paraffin-embedded specimens. The TCR beta locus was amplified and sequenced with the immunoSEQ assay, yielding bulk TCR Vbeta CDR3 data. The study's own analysis went as follows. CDR3s were excluded if they were non-productive, were shorter than 7 amino acids, or did not start with C or end with F/W. Analysis was restricted to specimens with at least 1000 reads, and clonotypes were defined at the amino acid level. Clonality was calculated as 1 minus Pielou's evenness. Library sizes were equalized by abundance-weighted random subsampling with replacement, repeated 100 times to report 95% confidence intervals. The Morisita overlap index was used to quantify repertoire overlap, and the top 40 clones in each specimen were examined for overlap with the irAE. TCRdb carries this immuneACCESS record with in-frame sequences only. Its versions omit some clonotypes, under half of them owing to an unresolved V gene in the studies checked, with the rest unexplained. V and J calls plus clone size are reproduced from that table; the DNA served to infer D and trimming. For this sample the table gives fewer than 25,000 clones, of which about nine tenths were detected only once. The top ten clones comprise over 1.3% of the sample.

V is shortened by 7 bases, J by 3 bases, and the region joining them spans 6 bases. The CDR3 covers 10 residues, taking in both the cysteine and the phenylalanine. Here the CDR3 DNA is all that survives: 30 bases in frame from base 1. As encoded in the germline V gene, CDR1 is SQVTM while CDR2 is ANQGSEA. The table lists this clone with a count of one. The antigen it recognizes is unknown. No base qualities exist here, and no much larger clone lies one base off it. The rearrangement combines TRBV29-1 with TRBJ1-1; no D gene can be assigned with confidence. Specimen: lymph node tissue, collected from a patient treated with anti-PD-1 therapy. The sequence came from a female donor with metastatic renal cell carcinoma. The nucleotide sequence reads TGCAGCGCAATCTACACTGAAGCTTTCTTT. This translates into CSAIYTEAFF.